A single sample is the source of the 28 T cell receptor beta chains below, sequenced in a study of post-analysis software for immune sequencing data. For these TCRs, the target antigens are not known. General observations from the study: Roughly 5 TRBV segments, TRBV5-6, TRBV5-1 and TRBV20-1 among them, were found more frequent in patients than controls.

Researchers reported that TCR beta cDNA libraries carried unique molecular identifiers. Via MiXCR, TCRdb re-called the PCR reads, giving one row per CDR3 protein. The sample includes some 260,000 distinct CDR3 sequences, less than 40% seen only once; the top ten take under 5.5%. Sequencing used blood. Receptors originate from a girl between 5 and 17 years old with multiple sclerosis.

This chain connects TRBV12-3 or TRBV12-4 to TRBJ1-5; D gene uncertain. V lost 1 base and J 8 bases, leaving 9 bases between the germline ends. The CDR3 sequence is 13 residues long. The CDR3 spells CASSLEGLKPQHF. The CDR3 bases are TGTGCCAGCAGTTTAGAGGGTCTAAAGCCCCAGCATTTT.

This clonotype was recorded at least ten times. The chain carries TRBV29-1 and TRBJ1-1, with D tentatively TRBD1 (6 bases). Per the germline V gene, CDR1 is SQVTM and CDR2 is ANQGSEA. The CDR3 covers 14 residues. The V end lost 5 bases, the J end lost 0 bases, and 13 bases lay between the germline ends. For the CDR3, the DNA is TGCAGCGTTTCTCACAGGGCCCTGAACACTGAAGCTTTCTTT. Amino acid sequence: CSVSHRALNTEAFF. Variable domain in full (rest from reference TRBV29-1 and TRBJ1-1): SAVISQKPSRDICQRGTSLTIQCQVDSQVTMMFWYRQQPGQSLTLIATANQGSEATYESGFVIDKFPISRPNLTFSTLTVSNMSPEDSSIYLCSVSHRALNTEAFFGQGTRLTVV.

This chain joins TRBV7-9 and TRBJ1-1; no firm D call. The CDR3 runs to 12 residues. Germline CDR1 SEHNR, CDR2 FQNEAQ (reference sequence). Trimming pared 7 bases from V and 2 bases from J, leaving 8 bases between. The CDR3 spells CASTLINTEAFF. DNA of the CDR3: TGTGCCAGCACCCTTATAAACACTGAAGCTTTCTTT.

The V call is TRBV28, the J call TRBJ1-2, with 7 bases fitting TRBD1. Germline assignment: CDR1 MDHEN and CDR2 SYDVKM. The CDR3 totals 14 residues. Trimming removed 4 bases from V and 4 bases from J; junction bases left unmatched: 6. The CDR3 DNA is TGTGCCAGCAGTTCCAGGGGGAATCTCTATGGCTACACCTTC. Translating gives CASSSRGNLYGYTF.

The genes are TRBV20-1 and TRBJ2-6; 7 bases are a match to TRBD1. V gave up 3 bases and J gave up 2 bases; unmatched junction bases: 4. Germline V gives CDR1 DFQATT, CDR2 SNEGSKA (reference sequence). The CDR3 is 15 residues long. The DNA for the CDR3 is TGCAGTGCTAGTCCCACAGGGGCTGGGGCCAACGTCCTGACTTTC. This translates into CSASPTGAGANVLTF.

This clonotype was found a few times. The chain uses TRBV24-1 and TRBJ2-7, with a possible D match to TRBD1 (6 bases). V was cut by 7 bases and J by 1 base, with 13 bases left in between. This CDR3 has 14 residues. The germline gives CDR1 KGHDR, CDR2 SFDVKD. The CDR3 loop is CATSQGSGSYEQYF. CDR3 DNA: TGTGCCACCAGCCAGGGGAGTGGATCCTACGAGCAGTACTTC.

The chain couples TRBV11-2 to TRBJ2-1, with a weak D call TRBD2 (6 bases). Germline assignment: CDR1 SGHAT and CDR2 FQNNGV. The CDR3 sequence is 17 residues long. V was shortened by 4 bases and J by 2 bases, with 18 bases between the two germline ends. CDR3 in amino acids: CASSSWRGGIPYNEQFF. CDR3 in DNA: TGTGCCAGCAGCTCCTGGCGGGGCGGGATACCCTACAATGAGCAGTTCTTC.

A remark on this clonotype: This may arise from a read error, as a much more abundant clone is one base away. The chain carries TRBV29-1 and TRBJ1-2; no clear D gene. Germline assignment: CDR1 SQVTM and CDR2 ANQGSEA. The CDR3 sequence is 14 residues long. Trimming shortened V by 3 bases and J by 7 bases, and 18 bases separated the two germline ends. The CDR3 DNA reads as TGCAGCGTTGAGGGGTCGGCAAGGGATCTTGGCTACACCTTC. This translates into CSVEGSARDLGYTF.

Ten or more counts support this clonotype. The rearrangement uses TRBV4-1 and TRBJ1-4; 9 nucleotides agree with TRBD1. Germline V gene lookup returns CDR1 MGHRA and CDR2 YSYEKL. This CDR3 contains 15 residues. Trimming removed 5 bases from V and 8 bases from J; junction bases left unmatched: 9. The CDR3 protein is CASSGFRDRDEKLFF. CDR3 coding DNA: TGCGCCAGCAGCGGCTTCCGGGACAGGGACGAAAAACTGTTTTTT.

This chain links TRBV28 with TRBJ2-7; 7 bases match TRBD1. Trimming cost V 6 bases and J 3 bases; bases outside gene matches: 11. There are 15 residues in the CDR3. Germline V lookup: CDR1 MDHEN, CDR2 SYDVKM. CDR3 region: CASRDTGAPFYEQYF. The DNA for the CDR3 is TGTGCCAGCAGAGACACAGGGGCGCCATTCTACGAGCAGTACTTC.

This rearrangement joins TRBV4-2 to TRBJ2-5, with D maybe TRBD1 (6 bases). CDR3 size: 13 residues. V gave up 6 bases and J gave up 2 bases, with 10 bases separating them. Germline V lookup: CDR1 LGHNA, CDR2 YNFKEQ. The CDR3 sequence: CASRKDRQETQYF. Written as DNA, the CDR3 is TGTGCCAGCAGGAAAGACAGGCAAGAGACCCAGTACTTC.

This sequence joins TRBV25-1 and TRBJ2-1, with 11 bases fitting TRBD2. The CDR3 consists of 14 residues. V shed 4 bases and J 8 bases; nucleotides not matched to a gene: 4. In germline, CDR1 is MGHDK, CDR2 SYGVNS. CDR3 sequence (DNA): TGTGCCAGCAGTGTTAGCGGGGGGGCGGATGAGCAGTTCTTC. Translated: CASSVSGGADEQFF.

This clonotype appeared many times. The CDR3 region is CASSTTGGTDTQYF. The CDR3 DNA reads TGTGCCAGCTCTACGACAGGGGGCACAGATACGCAGTATTTT. The chain employs TRBV18 and TRBJ2-3, with 8 bases that match TRBD1. The CDR3 consists of 14 residues. Germline assignment: CDR1 KGHSH and CDR2 LQKENI. Losses at the gene ends were 6 bases for V and 1 base for J; bases not matched to a gene: 3.

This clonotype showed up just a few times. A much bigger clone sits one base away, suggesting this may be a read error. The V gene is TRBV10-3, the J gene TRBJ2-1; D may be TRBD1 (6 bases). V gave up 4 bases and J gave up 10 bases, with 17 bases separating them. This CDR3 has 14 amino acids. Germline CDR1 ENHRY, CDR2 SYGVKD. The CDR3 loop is CAISGRQDGGEQFF. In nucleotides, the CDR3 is TGTGCCATCAGTGGTAGACAGGACGGCGGGGAGCAGTTCTTC.

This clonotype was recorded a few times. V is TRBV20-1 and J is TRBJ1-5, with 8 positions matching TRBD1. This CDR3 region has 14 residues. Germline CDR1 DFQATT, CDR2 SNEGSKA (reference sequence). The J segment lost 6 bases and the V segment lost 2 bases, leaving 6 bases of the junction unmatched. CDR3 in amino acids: CSARTGGISQPQHF. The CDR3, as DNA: TGCAGTGCTAGAACAGGGGGAATTAGTCAGCCCCAGCATTTT.

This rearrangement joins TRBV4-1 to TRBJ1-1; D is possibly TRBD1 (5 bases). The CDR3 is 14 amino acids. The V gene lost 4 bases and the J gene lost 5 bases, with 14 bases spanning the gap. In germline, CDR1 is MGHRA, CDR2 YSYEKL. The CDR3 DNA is TGCGCCAGCAGCCCTCAGATCGGGGGAACTGAAGCTTTCTTT. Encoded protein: CASSPQIGGTEAFF.

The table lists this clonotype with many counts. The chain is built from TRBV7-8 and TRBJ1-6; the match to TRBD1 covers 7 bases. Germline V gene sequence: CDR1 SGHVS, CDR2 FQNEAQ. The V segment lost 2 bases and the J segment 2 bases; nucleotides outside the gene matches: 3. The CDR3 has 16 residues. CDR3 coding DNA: TGTGCCAGCAGCTTAAGGACAGGCCCCTATAATTCACCCCTCCACTTT. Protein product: CASSLRTGPYNSPLHF.

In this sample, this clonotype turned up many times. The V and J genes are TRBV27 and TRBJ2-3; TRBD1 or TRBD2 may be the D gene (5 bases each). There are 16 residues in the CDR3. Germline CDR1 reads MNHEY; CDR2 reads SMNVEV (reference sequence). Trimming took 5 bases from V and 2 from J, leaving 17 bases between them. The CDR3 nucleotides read TGTGCCAGCAGTACCCGGGGCTCAGGGAACACAGATACGCAGTATTTT. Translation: CASSTRGSGNTDTQYF.

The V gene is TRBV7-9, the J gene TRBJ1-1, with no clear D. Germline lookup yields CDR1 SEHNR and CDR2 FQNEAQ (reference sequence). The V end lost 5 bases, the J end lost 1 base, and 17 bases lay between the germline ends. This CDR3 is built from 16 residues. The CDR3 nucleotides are TGTGCCAGCAGCCCAGTAGGTGGCGCGGGGAACACTGAAGCTTTCTTT. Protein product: CASSPVGGAGNTEAFF.

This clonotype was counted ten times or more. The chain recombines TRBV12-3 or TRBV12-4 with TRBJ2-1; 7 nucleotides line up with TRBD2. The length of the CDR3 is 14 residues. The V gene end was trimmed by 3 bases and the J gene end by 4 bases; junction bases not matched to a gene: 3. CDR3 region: CASSFKAGYNEQFF. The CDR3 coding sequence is TGTGCCAGCAGTTTCAAAGCGGGATACAATGAGCAGTTCTTC.

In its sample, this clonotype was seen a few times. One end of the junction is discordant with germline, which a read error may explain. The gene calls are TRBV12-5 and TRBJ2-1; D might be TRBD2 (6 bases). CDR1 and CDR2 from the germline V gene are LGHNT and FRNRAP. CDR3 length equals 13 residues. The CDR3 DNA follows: TGTGCTAGGGGTTTGGGGGACTTGGATGAGCAGTTCTTC. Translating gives CARGLGDLDEQFF.

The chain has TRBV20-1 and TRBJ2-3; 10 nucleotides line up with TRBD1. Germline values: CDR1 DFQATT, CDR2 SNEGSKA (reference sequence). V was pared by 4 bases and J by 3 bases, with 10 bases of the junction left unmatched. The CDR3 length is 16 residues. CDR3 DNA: TGCAGTGCTAAGACCCCCGGGACAGGGGTAACAGATACGCAGTATTTT. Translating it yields CSAKTPGTGVTDTQYF.

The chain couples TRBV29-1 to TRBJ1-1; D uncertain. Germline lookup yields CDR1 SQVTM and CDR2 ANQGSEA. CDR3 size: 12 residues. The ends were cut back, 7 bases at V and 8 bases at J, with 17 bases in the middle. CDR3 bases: TGCAGCGGGAGGACGGCCTCCGGGGAAGCTTTCTTT. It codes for CSGRTASGEAFF.

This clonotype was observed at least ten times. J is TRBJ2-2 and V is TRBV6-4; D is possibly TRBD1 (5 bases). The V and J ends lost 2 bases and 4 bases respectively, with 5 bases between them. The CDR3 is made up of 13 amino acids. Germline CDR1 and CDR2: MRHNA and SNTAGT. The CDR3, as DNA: TGTGCCAGCAGTGACAGGGGCACCGGGGAGCTGTTTTTT. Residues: CASSDRGTGELFF.

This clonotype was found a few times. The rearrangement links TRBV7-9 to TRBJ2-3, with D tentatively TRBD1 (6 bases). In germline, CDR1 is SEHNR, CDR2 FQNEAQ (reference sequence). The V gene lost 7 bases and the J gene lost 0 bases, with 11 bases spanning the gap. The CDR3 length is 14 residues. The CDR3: CASTPRGSTDTQYF. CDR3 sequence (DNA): TGTGCCAGCACCCCCAGGGGAAGCACAGATACGCAGTATTTT.

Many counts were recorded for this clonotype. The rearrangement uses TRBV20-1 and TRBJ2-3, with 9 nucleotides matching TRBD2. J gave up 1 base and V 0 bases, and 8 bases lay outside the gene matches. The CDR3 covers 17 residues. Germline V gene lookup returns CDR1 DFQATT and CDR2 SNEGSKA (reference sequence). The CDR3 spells CSAREGLAGSRTDTQYF. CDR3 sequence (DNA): TGCAGTGCTAGAGAGGGGCTAGCGGGGTCCCGCACAGATACGCAGTATTTT.

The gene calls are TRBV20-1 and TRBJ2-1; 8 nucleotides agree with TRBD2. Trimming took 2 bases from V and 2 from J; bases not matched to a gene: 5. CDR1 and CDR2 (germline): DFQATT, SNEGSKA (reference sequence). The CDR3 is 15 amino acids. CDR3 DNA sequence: TGCAGTGCTAGACTAGCGGGCTTAGCCTACAATGAGCAGTTCTTC. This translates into CSARLAGLAYNEQFF.

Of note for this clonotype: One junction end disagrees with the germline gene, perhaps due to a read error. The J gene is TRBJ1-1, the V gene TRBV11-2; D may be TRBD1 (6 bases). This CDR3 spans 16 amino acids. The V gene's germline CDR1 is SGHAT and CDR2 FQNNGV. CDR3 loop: CVSSSRGSALDTEAFF. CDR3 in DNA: TGTGTCAGCAGCTCTAGGGGGTCGGCCCTTGACACTGAAGCTTTCTTT.